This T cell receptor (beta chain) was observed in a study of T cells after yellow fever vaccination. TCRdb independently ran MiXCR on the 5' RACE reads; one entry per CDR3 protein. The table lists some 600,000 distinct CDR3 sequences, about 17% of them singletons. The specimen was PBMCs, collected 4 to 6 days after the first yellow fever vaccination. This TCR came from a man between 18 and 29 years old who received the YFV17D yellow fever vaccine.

CDR3 nucleotides: TGCAGTGCTAGAAAAGGGGGCCAAGAGACCCAGTACTTC. This gives the protein CSARKGGQETQYF. J is TRBJ2-5 and V is TRBV20-1; D perhaps matches TRBD1 (6 bases). CDR1 and CDR2 (germline): DFQATT, SNEGSKA (reference sequence). The CDR3 extends over 13 amino acids. The V end lost 2 bases, the J end lost 1 base, and 8 bases lay between the germline ends.